This TCR beta chain was identified during a study of T cell responses to AZD1222 COVID-19 vaccine. Here immunoSEQ multiplex PCR was the method, and the copy in TCRdb shows in-frame clones only, minus some. The sample lists some 84,000 clones, 80% to 90% occurring once. Germline-derived CDR1 and CDR2 are LGHNA and YNFKEQ. V was clipped by 5 bases and J by 1 base; unmatched bases: 5. The length of the CDR3 is 17 residues. This receptor was taken from an adult in good health. This sequence joins TRBV4-2 and TRBJ2-6, with 10 bases that match TRBD1. The sequencing used peripheral blood, collected on day 0 of AZD1222 vaccination. The CDR3 DNA is TGTGCCAGCAGCGCCCGGGACAGGGGTTCTGGGGCCAACGTCCTGACTTTC. This encodes CASSARDRGSGANVLTF.